This T cell receptor (beta chain) was captured in a study of OX40 agonist ivuxolimab in advanced cancers. Study-level background: Clinicians treated patients with ivuxolimab, an agonistic anti-OX40 (CD134) antibody.

Study-wide results and limits: Mean expanded clone counts were higher in CD8+ than CD4+ T cells. No antigen was identified for the clonally expanded peripheral T cells.

Libraries were prepared by immunoSEQ multiplex PCR; TCRdb keeps only in-frame clonotypes and omits some of them. Here the sample spans around 26,000 clones, approximately 81% being singletons. From germline, CDR1 is MRHNA and CDR2 SNTAGT. This CDR3 is 15 amino acids long. Trimming took 2 bases from V and 3 from J, leaving 11 bases between them. As to this clone: Its specificity is not known.

Specimen: CD4+ or CD8+ T cells sorted from blood, collected in a trial of the OX40 agonist ivuxolimab. This sequence originates from an adult with an advanced solid tumor such as melanoma, head and neck, liver or kidney cancer. The chain couples TRBV6-4 to TRBJ2-1; D is undetermined. This CDR3 reads CASSDTDGDYNEQFF. CDR3 nucleotides: TGTGCCAGCAGTGACACCGATGGAGACTACAATGAGCAGTTCTTC.